This T cell receptor (beta chain) came from a study of T-cell reconstitution after alpha-beta-depleted transplantation in children (dated by TCRdb to 2016 to 2017). General notes on the study: The study quantitatively tracked T-cell immune reconstitution after TCRalphabeta/CD19-depleted allogeneic hematopoietic cell transplantation in children using TCR repertoire profiling.

The treatment or condition label here, explained by the study, means: allogeneic hematopoietic cell transplantation with graft depleted of TCRalphabeta T cells and CD19 B cells. TCRalphabeta/CD19-depleted allogeneic hematopoietic cell grafts were given to the transplant recipients, all of whom were children. This clonotype was seen a few times. Its recognized antigen is unknown. Per-base qualities were not stored, and no clone one base away is much larger. The protocol used for the library was PCR. The listed sequencing device is Illumina HiSeq 2500. TCR libraries were prepared with molecular barcoding, using unique molecular identifiers to normalize TCRbeta repertoire quantification. TCRdb applied fastp at Q25 and MiXCR to the public reads, then kept only in-frame beta chains. Duplicate CDR3 protein sequences are folded into a single record with the most common DNA and genes. This sample has approximately 500,000 distinct CDR3 sequences in its table, and roughly 27% of those were observed once. The ten most abundant clones make up under 45% of the sample.

The research as a whole found: Apparently early alphabetaT-cell count recovery about two months after transplant reportedly relied on only several hundred rapidly expanded clones derived from non-depleted graft cells. Hyperexpanded clone frequencies declined over subsequent months; after one year, T-cell counts and TCRbeta diversity were mostly attributed to newly produced T cells. In some patients, the high TCRbeta diversity seen at day 60 was put down to recipient T cells and intrathymic progenitors that had survived conditioning.

V is trimmed back by 4 bases and J by 6 bases, and the junction contains 14 bases that no gene match accounts for. CDR3 length: 16 amino acids, cysteine to phenylalanine. Only the CDR3 DNA stays, 48 bases, in frame from base 1. Based on the germline V gene, the CDR1 and CDR2 sequences are SGHRS and YFSETQ. This TCR was recovered from a boy in the first two years of life with Wiskott-Aldrich syndrome, due to receive a stem cell transplant. The sequences come from PBMCs, collected before TCRalphabeta/CD19-depleted stem cell transplant. Here the chain combines TRBV5-1 and TRBJ2-7, with 9 junctional bases fitting TRBD1. The CDR3 here reads CASSPARGTGLSEQYF. At the DNA level, the sequence is TGCGCCAGCAGCCCCGCCCGCGGGACAGGGTTGAGCGAGCAGTACTTC.